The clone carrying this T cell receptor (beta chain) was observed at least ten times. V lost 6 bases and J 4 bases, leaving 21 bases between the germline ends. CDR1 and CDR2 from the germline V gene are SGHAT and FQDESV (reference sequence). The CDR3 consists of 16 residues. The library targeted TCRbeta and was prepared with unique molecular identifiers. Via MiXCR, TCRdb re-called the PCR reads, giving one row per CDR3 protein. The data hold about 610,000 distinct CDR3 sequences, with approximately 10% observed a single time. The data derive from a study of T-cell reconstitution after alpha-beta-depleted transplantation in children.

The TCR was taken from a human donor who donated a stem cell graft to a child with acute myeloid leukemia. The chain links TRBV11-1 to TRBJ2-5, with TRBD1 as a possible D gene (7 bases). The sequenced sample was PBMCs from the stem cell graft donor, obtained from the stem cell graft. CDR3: CASREGDSYSVETQYF. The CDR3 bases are TGTGCCAGCAGGGAGGGGGACAGCTATTCGGTAGAGACCCAGTACTTC.